The next 9 T cell receptor beta chains were all read from a single sample in a study of cytomegalovirus exposure and HLA in healthy donors. With 60 Vbeta and 13 Jbeta primers, the PCR was carried out. This table comes from immunoSEQ multiplex PCR, and its TCRdb copy is limited to in-frame clones, with some not included. The sample consists of under 200,000 clones, around 86% of them appearing once. The sample comprised PBMCs. Source of these receptors: a young woman in good health and CMV-seronegative.

This chain uses TRBV7-3 with TRBJ2-2; maybe TRBD1 (6 bases). CDR1 and CDR2 (germline): SGHTA, FQGTGA. Trimming cost V 5 bases and J 7 bases, with 14 bases left between them. The length of the CDR3 is 14 residues. CDR3 in DNA: TGTGCCAGCAGCCGGCAAACAGGGAGCGGGGAGCTGTTTTTT. Amino acid sequence: CASSRQTGSGELFF.

V usage is TRBV29-1 and J usage is TRBJ1-2; 7 nucleotides match TRBD1. The germline gives CDR1 SQVTM, CDR2 ANQGSEA. The CDR3 loop spans 12 amino acids. Germline trimming cut 5 bases from V and 3 bases from J; bases unmatched to any gene: 3. CDR3 residues: CSVSGQDYGYTF. DNA for the CDR3: TGCAGCGTTAGTGGACAGGACTATGGCTACACCTTC.

The V gene is TRBV18, the J gene TRBJ1-5; no definite D call. The germline V gene encodes CDR1 KGHSH and CDR2 LQKENI. The CDR3 spans 14 residues. V was clipped by 1 base and J by 0 bases, with 4 bases between them. CDR3 nucleotides: TGTGCCAGCTCACCACGCAGTAGCAATCAGCCCCAGCATTTT. Residues: CASSPRSSNQPQHF.

The V gene is TRBV5-1, the J gene TRBJ2-1, with TRBD2 as a possible D gene (5 bases). CDR1 SGHRS and CDR2 YFSETQ come from the germline V gene. V was pared by 0 bases and J by 4 bases, with 20 bases between. This CDR3 contains 18 residues. The CDR3 is CASSLEVVAGSTYNEQFF. The CDR3 coding sequence is TGCGCCAGCAGCTTGGAAGTTGTGGCGGGTTCTACATACAATGAGCAGTTCTTC.

The chain joins TRBV4-2 to TRBJ2-7; possibly TRBD1 for D (5 bases). CDR3 size: 12 residues. Trimming shortened V by 5 bases and J by 2 bases, and 7 bases separated the two germline ends. Per the germline V gene, CDR1 is LGHNA and CDR2 is YNFKEQ. The DNA for the CDR3 is TGTGCCAGCAGCAGGACAACCTACGAGCAGTACTTC. Its translation: CASSRTTYEQYF.

The count of this clone is one. The chain is built from TRBV28 and TRBJ1-2; D gene unclear. This CDR3 comprises 13 residues. Germline CDR1 and CDR2: MDHEN and SYDVKM. Trimming removed 6 bases from V and 0 bases from J, with 8 bases in between. The CDR3 region has the DNA TGTGCCAGCAGAACCGGGACTAACTATGGCTACACCTTC. Protein sequence: CASRTGTNYGYTF.

The rearrangement uses TRBV19 and TRBJ1-5; 7 nucleotides match TRBD1. This CDR3 is 17 amino acids long. The germline V gene encodes CDR1 LNHDA and CDR2 SQIVND (reference sequence). V lost 1 base to trimming and J lost 2 bases; unmatched junction nucleotides: 8. The CDR3 bases are TGTGCCAGTAGTATAGTAAGTACAGGGACAGGCAATCAGCCCCAGCATTTT. The encoded protein is CASSIVSTGTGNQPQHF.

This clone appeared a few times. The chain couples TRBV6-5 to TRBJ1-4; TRBD1 agrees at 9 bases. V lost 5 bases and J lost 4; bases outside the gene matches: 2. From germline, CDR1 is MNHEY and CDR2 SVGAGI. This CDR3 region has 14 residues. The CDR3, as DNA: TGTGCCAGCAGTGGGGACAGGGATAATGAAAAACTGTTTTTT. Its translation is CASSGDRDNEKLFF.

Regarding this clone: Other DNA sequences of this sample code for an identical CDR3. V usage is TRBV30 and J usage is TRBJ2-7; D gene uncertain. Germline V gene lookup returns CDR1 GTSNPN and CDR2 SVGIG (reference sequence). V lost 4 bases and J 2 bases, leaving 15 bases between the germline ends. The CDR3 runs 14 residues. The chain's CDR3 is CAWKRRLSTYEQYF. In DNA, the CDR3 is TGTGCCTGGAAACGCCGTCTCTCTACCTACGAGCAGTACTTC.